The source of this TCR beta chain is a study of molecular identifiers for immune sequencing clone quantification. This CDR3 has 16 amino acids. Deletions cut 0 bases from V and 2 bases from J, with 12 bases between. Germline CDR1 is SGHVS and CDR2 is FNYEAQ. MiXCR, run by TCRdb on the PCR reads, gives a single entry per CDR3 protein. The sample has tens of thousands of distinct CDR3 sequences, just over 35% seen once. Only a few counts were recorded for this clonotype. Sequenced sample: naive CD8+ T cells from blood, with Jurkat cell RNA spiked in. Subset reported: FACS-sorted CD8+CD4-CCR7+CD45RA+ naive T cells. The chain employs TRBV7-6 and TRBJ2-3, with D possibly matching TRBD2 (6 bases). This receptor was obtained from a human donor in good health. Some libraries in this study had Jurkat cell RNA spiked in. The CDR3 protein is CASSLAGGLVTDTQYF. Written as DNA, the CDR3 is TGTGCCAGCAGCTTAGCCGGGGGTCTGGTCACAGATACGCAGTATTTT.